A selection of T cell receptor beta chains follows, all from one sample in a study of blood T cell repertoires in COVID-19. Profiling relied on immunoSEQ multiplex PCR, and the TCRdb table lists in-frame clones only, not all of them. The repertoire holds some 220,000 clones, 65% to 85% seen once, with around 13% in the top ten. Sequenced: peripheral blood. The receptors stem from a human donor in a cohort sampled during active COVID-19. Both conserved end residues are part of each CDR3. A D gene is named only where the DNA matches it firmly. Clone size is stated in some rows and not others, as once, few, many or a class when expanded.

TRBJ1-1 TRBV7-3 . . CASSATQETGNTEAFF TGTGCCAGCAGCGCAACACAGGAAACAGGGAACACTGAAGCTTTCTTT
TRBJ2-3 TRBV11-1 . . CASSQVGDTQYF TGTGCCAGCAGCCAGGTTGGGGATACGCAGTATTTT
TRBJ1-5 TRBV19 . . CASSIEWGHNQPQHF TGTGCCAGTAGTATAGAATGGGGACACAATCAGCCCCAGCATTTT
TRBJ2-3 TRBV27 . . CASSLLASPDTQYF TGTGCCAGCAGTTTATTAGCCAGCCCAGATACGCAGTATTTT
TRBJ2-2 TRBV4-1 . few CASSPRGSNREGYTGELFF TGCGCCAGCAGCCCTAGGGGTTCAAACAGGGAGGGGTACACCGGGGAGCTGTTTTTT
TRBJ2-2 TRBV29-1 . . CSGQGRSGELFF TGCAGCGGCCAGGGGCGGAGCGGGGAGCTGTTTTTT
TRBJ2-2 TRBV7-3 TRBD2 . CASSLDGGTYTGELFF TGTGCCAGCAGCTTAGACGGGGGGACGTACACCGGGGAGCTGTTTTTT
TRBJ1-3 TRBV19 . once CASSTSAGTGNTIYF TGTGCCAGTAGTACATCCGCGGGGACTGGAAACACCATATATTTT
TRBJ2-5 TRBV9 TRBD1 once CASSVRDRGHRETQYF TGTGCCAGCAGCGTCCGGGACAGGGGGCATAGGGAGACCCAGTACTTC
TRBJ2-3 TRBV5-6 TRBD2 many CASSPGTSLSDTQYF TGTGCCAGCAGCCCCGGGACTAGCTTATCGGATACGCAGTATTTT
TRBJ1-4 TRBV3-1/TRBV3-2 TRBD1 . CASSKSIPSTGAGVFF TGTGCCAGCAGTAAATCTATTCCCTCTACAGGGGCCGGGGTGTTTTTT
TRBJ1-2 TRBV3-1/TRBV3-2 . . CASSQDGTEANYGYTF TGTGCCAGCAGCCAAGATGGAACAGAAGCTAACTATGGCTACACCTTC
TRBJ2-5 TRBV28 . . CASTLGGKETQYF TGTGCCAGCACCCTCGGCGGGAAAGAGACCCAGTACTTC
TRBJ1-5 TRBV2 . few CASSEAGGEWGNQPQHF TGTGCCAGCAGTGAAGCAGGAGGGGAGTGGGGCAATCAGCCCCAGCATTTT
TRBJ1-2 TRBV30 . . CAWSPYRNYGYTF TGTGCCTGGAGTCCCTACAGGAACTATGGCTACACCTTC
TRBJ2-7 TRBV27 TRBD1 . CASSPGTGVYREQYF TGTGCCAGCAGCCCCGGGACAGGGGTCTATCGCGAGCAGTACTTC
TRBJ2-3 TRBV10-3 . once CAISESGTDTQYF TGTGCCATCAGTGAGTCCGGCACAGATACGCAGTATTTT
TRBJ2-1 TRBV5-5 . . CASSSQAGVDEQFF TGTGCCAGCAGCTCCCAAGCAGGGGTTGATGAGCAGTTCTTC
TRBJ2-7 TRBV3-1/TRBV3-2 . . CASSPARGDYEQYF TGTGCCAGCAGCCCCGCCCGGGGTGACTACGAGCAGTACTTC
TRBJ2-5 TRBV6-5 . . CASSYSGGPGETQYF TGTGCCAGCAGTTACTCTGGGGGCCCCGGGGAGACCCAGTACTTC
TRBJ1-2 TRBV28 . . CASTQGTSRYGYTF TGTGCCAGCACCCAGGGGACATCCCGATATGGCTACACCTTC
TRBJ1-1 TRBV2 . . CASSPGLRNTEAFF TGTGCCAGCAGTCCCGGACTGAGGAACACTGAAGCTTTCTTT
TRBJ2-6 TRBV13 TRBD2 . CASSSRGVGANVLTF TGTGCCAGCAGCTCCCGGGGGGTTGGGGCCAACGTCCTGACTTTC
TRBJ1-2 TRBV6-2/TRBV6-3 . . CASSPDSVYGYTF TGTGCCAGCAGCCCGGACAGCGTCTATGGCTACACCTTC
TRBJ1-5 TRBV6-5 . few CASSIGRGTTQHF TGTGCCAGCAGTATTGGACGGGGGACGACCCAGCATTTT
TRBJ1-2 TRBV7-8 . once CASSSYSSPYYGYTF TGTGCCAGCAGCTCCTATAGCTCCCCGTACTATGGCTACACCTTC
TRBJ2-3 TRBV5-1 . many CASSPWEASASRGTDTQYF TGCGCCAGCAGCCCTTGGGAGGCTAGCGCTTCCCGGGGCACAGATACGCAGTATTTT
TRBJ2-2 TRBV25-1 . . CASSEFGTGELFF TGTGCCAGCAGTGAGTTCGGGACCGGGGAGCTGTTTTTT
TRBJ2-7 TRBV28 TRBD1 . CASSRTGSYEQYF TGTGCCAGCAGTCGGACAGGGTCCTACGAGCAGTACTTC
TRBJ2-2 TRBV29-1 TRBD2 . CSSFTGGRVTGELFF TGCAGCTCCTTCACGGGGGGTAGGGTCACCGGGGAGCTGTTTTTT
TRBJ2-7 TRBV2 TRBD2 once CASSEAETSVSYEQYF TGTGCCAGCAGTGAAGCGGAAACTAGCGTCTCCTACGAGCAGTACTTC
TRBJ1-5 TRBV3-1/TRBV3-2 . . CASSQGGLGQPQHF TGTGCCAGCAGCCAAGGGGGCCTCGGGCAGCCCCAGCATTTT
TRBJ1-3 TRBV28 TRBD1 . CASRAWDSSGNTIYF TGTGCCAGCAGAGCTTGGGACAGCTCTGGAAACACCATATATTTT
TRBJ2-7 TRBV28 TRBD2 . CASSLPSGLAGGYEQYF TGTGCCAGCAGTTTACCCTCGGGACTAGCGGGAGGGTATGAGCAGTACTTC
TRBJ2-3 TRBV28 TRBD2 . CASSPGLADTDTQYF TGTGCCAGCAGCCCCGGACTAGCGGACACAGATACGCAGTATTTT
TRBJ1-2 TRBV28 . . CASSIPGAHLWGYTF TGTGCCAGCAGTATTCCAGGCGCCCATCTATGGGGCTACACCTTC
TRBJ1-2 TRBV28 . . CASSFGPGFDYTF TGTGCCAGCAGTTTCGGACCGGGGTTTGACTACACCTTC
TRBJ2-3 TRBV11-3 TRBD2 . CASSLGNSGSTDTQYF TGTGCCAGCAGCTTAGGCAATAGCGGGAGCACAGATACGCAGTATTTT
TRBJ2-1 TRBV6-5 . . CASSSTRAENPHEQFF TGTGCCAGCAGTTCGACCAGGGCGGAAAATCCCCATGAGCAGTTCTTC
TRBJ2-1 TRBV2 TRBD1 once CASQPDRVANEQFF TGTGCCAGCCAACCGGACAGGGTGGCCAATGAGCAGTTCTTC
TRBJ2-2 TRBV28 . . CASSLWLEGELFF TGTGCCAGCAGTTTATGGTTGGAGGGGGAGCTGTTTTTT
TRBJ1-3 TRBV7-8 . . CASSLAGGNTIYF TGTGCCAGCAGCTTAGCCGGTGGAAACACCATATATTTT
TRBJ2-4 TRBV12-3/TRBV12-4 . . CASSFRGVDIQYF TGTGCCAGCAGTTTTCGGGGAGTGGACATTCAGTACTTC
TRBJ1-5 TRBV29-1 . . CSVVVEGGNQPQHF TGCAGCGTCGTTGTGGAAGGAGGCAATCAGCCCCAGCATTTT
TRBJ2-2 TRBV2 . . CASSWGADTGELFF TGTGCCAGCAGTTGGGGAGCGGACACCGGGGAGCTGTTTTTT
TRBJ2-7 TRBV28 TRBD1 . CASSRRGRGNEQYF TGTGCCAGCAGCCGAAGGGGCAGGGGGAACGAGCAGTACTTC
TRBJ2-3 TRBV5-5 TRBD2 . CASSLGTRPDTQYF TGTGCCAGCAGCTTGGGGACTAGGCCCGATACGCAGTATTTT
TRBJ2-5 TRBV28 TRBD1 . CASSPYPDRGQTQYF TGTGCCAGCAGTCCCTACCCGGACAGGGGACAGACCCAGTACTTC
TRBJ2-7 TRBV28 . . CASSPVPFYEQYF TGTGCCAGCAGCCCTGTCCCCTTCTACGAGCAGTACTTC
TRBJ1-2 TRBV2 . . CASSERRGSYGYTF TGTGCCAGCAGTGAAAGGAGGGGTAGCTATGGCTACACCTTC
TRBJ2-7 TRBV5-1 TRBD2 . CASSLPSGRGGAYYEQYF TGCGCCAGCAGCTTGCCTAGCGGGAGGGGAGGAGCCTACTACGAGCAGTACTTC
TRBJ2-7 TRBV10-3 TRBD1 few CAISSGGRDEQYF TGTGCCATCAGCTCAGGGGGCAGGGACGAGCAGTACTTC
TRBJ1-1 TRBV13 . . CASSQDRLTEAFF TGTGCCAGCAGCCAGGACAGACTCACTGAAGCTTTCTTT
TRBJ2-7 TRBV6-5 TRBD2 . CASSPAGVDEQYF TGTGCCAGCAGTCCCGCGGGGGTCGACGAGCAGTACTTC